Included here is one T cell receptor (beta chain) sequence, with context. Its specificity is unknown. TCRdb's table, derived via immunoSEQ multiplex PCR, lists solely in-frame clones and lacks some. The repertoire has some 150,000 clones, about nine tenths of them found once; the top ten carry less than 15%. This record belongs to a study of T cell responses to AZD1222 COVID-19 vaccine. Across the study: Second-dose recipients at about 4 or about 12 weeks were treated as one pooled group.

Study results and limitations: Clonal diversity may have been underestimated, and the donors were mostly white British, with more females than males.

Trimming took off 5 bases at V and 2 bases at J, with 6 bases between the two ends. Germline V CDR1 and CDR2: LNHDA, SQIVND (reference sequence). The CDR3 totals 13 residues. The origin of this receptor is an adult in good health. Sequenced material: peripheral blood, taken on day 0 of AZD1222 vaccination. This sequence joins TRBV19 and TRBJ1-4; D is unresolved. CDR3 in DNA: TGTGCCAGTAGTTCAGTCACTAATGAAAAACTGTTTTTT. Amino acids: CASSSVTNEKLFF.